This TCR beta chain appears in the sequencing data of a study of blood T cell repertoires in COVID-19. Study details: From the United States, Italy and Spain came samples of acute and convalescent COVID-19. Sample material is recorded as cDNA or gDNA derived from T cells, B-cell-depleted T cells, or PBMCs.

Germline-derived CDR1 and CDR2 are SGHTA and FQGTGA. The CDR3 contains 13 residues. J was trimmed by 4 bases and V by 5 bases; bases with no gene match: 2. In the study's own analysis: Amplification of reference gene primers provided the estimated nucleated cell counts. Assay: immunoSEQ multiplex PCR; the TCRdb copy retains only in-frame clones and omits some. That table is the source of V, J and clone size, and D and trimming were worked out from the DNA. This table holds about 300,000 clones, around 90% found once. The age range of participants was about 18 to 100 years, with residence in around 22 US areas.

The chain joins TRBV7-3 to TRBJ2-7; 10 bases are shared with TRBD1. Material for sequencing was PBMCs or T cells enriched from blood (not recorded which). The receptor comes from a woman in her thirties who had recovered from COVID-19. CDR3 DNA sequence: TGTGCCAGCAGCATGGGACAGGGGTACGAGCAGTACTTC. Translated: CASSMGQGYEQYF.